This TCR beta chain was captured by sequencing in a study of Ad26.COV2.S vaccination and SARS-CoV-2 variants. Study background: Administration of Ad26.COV2.S was intramuscular, either once or twice 56 days apart.

In the case of this clone: Its specificity is unknown.

Study results and limitations: Assessments of TCR breadth and depth may have underestimated the total T cell responses.

Germline CDR1 reads LNHDA; CDR2 reads SQIVND (reference sequence). The CDR3 covers 14 residues. With V trimmed by 10 bases and J by 4 bases, 6 bases remained unmatched. Treatment of the sample: around 19 received Ad26.COV2.S at low or high dose, single or two shots; about five received placebo; per-sample allocation not given. The investigators took samples on day 63 after the first vaccine or placebo injection. Donor was an adult aged 18-55 years in Boston. Clones were read by immunoSEQ multiplex PCR, and TCRdb kept only the in-frame ones, dropping some. The repertoire consists of about 680,000 clones, with 89% occurring once and the leading ten covering about 1.5%.

This sequence joins TRBV19 and TRBJ2-3; TRBD2 aligns across 12 bases. This TCR was recovered from a person aged 18-65 years who received the Ad26.COV2.S COVID-19 vaccine or a placebo. The sample here was peripheral blood, taken in a trial of Ad26.COV2.S vaccine versus placebo. In nucleotides, the CDR3 is TGTGCCACCTCGACTAGCGGGAGTGCAGATACGCAGTATTTT. Translated: CATSTSGSADTQYF.